The rows below give T cell receptor beta chains drawn from one sample of a study of shared clonotypes between healthy human individuals. Repertoires were generated with immunoSEQ multiplex PCR, while TCRdb's copy carries only in-frame clones and drops some. The sample has approximately 2.5 million clones, more than 85% seen once; the top ten hold about 0.38%. The sequenced material came from naive CD4+ T cells from PBMCs. The receptors here all came from a man aged 18 to 29 in good health. Some clones in this sample may be carry-over from other donors' samples. Both conserved end residues are part of each CDR3. The D gene is left open where the match is weak. A row's size may be missing; if present it is once, few, many or a size class.

j_call clone_size d_call v_call cdr3_aa cdr3_nt
TRBJ1-5 NA NA TRBV6-5 CASSYTGTSNQPQHF TGTGCCAGCAGTTACACAGGGACTAGCAATCAGCCCCAGCATTTT
TRBJ1-2 once TRBD1 TRBV28 CASSSRTGKGYTF TGTGCCAGCAGTTCCCGGACAGGGAAAGGCTACACCTTC
TRBJ2-1 once NA TRBV27 CASSFFGAGRNEQFF TGTGCCAGCAGTTTTTTCGGGGCAGGCAGGAATGAGCAGTTCTTC
TRBJ2-7 NA NA TRBV11-2 CASSWELGAVYEQYF TGTGCCAGCAGCTGGGAGCTAGGGGCGGTCTACGAGCAGTACTTC
TRBJ1-4 NA NA TRBV7-8 CASSLFRGSESHNEKLFF TGTGCCAGCAGCTTATTTAGGGGGTCAGAAAGCCATAATGAAAAACTGTTTTTT
TRBJ1-5 NA NA TRBV11-2 CASTLGGFNGPQHF TGTGCCAGCACCCTCGGTGGCTTCAATGGGCCCCAGCATTTT
TRBJ1-1 NA TRBD1 TRBV29-1 CSVEQGAKAFF TGCAGCGTTGAGCAGGGGGCGAAAGCTTTCTTT
TRBJ2-7 once NA TRBV29-1 CSVVGGVGNPSYEQYF TGCAGCGTTGTTGGGGGTGTGGGGAACCCCTCCTACGAGCAGTACTTC
TRBJ1-3 NA TRBD1 TRBV7-2 CASSFLAGDRVENTIYF TGTGCCAGCAGCTTCTTAGCAGGGGACAGGGTAGAAAACACCATATATTTT
TRBJ2-2 NA NA TRBV4-1 CASSRSGLPSHDTGELFF TGCGCCAGCAGCCGGTCGGGACTCCCCAGTCATGACACCGGGGAGCTGTTTTTT
TRBJ2-5 NA NA TRBV14 CASSLPGGLDQTQYF TGTGCCAGCAGCCTCCCCGGGGGACTGGACCAGACCCAGTACTTC
TRBJ2-3 NA NA TRBV27 CASSQAGGGTQYF TGTGCCAGCAGCCAGGCTGGTGGGGGTACGCAGTATTTT
TRBJ2-6 once TRBD2 TRBV28 CASSLLGGSSPFSGANVLTF TGTGCCAGCAGTTTGCTGGGGGGGAGCTCTCCTTTTTCTGGGGCCAACGTCCTGACTTTC
TRBJ2-7 NA TRBD1 TRBV18 CASSPPGQTTYEQYF TGTGCCAGCTCACCACCGGGACAGACCACCTACGAGCAGTACTTC
TRBJ1-2 NA NA TRBV2 CASRTGGGSYGYTF TGTGCCAGCAGGACCGGGGGTGGAAGCTATGGCTACACCTTC
TRBJ1-2 NA NA TRBV19 CASSPLLGQSGGYTF TGTGCCAGTAGTCCTCTTTTGGGGCAGTCTGGGGGCTACACCTTC
TRBJ2-5 NA NA TRBV21-1 CASSCLAGDVQETQYF TGTGCCAGCAGCTGTCTAGCGGGAGACGTTCAAGAGACCCAGTACTTC